These T cell receptor beta chains were read from a single sample in a study of T-cell reconstitution after alpha-beta-depleted transplantation in children. MiXCR, run by TCRdb on the PCR reads, gives a single entry per CDR3 protein. The sample shows some 590,000 distinct CDR3 sequences, about 10% of them seen only once. Sequencing was performed on PBMCs from the stem cell graft donor, taken from the stem cell graft. These receptors were obtained from a human donor who donated a stem cell graft to a child with acute myeloid leukemia. Each CDR3 is given with its conserved first and last residue. Each record gives: CDR3 length, V gene, clone size, J gene, CDR3 protein. A row's size may be missing; if present it is once, few, many or a size class.

>15|TRBV28|few|TRBJ1-2
CAILIGQGANYGYTF
>15|TRBV18|-|TRBJ2-3
CASSLASGAMDTQYF
>13|TRBV24-1|few|TRBJ2-2
CATSFRDTGELFF
>15|TRBV27|-|TRBJ2-1
CASSFREGARNEQFF
>11|TRBV20-1|many|TRBJ2-2
CSARITGELFF
>13|TRBV20-1|many|TRBJ2-7
CSAPDTYYYEQYF
>14|TRBV18|few|TRBJ1-3
CASSPDPSGNTIYF
>14|TRBV5-1|few|TRBJ2-1
CASSAGTMGQKQFF
>13|TRBV18|few|TRBJ2-7
CASSFQGRREQYF
>13|TRBV5-1|-|TRBJ2-3
CASSTDNTDTQYF
>14|TRBV5-5|-|TRBJ1-5
CASSPGRLNQPQHF
>15|TRBV7-8|-|TRBJ2-7
CASSLMASVPYEQYF
>14|TRBV12-3/TRBV12-4|many|TRBJ1-4
CASSLGGTNEKLFF
>12|TRBV12-3/TRBV12-4|many|TRBJ2-7
CASSLRWDEQYF
>15|TRBV20-1|many|TRBJ2-5
CSARAPGRVQETQYF
>14|TRBV7-2|few|TRBJ1-2
CASSRPGQVYGYTF
>16|TRBV12-3/TRBV12-4|few|TRBJ2-7
CASSPIGGLRTYEQYF